The present TCR beta chain was sequenced within a study of blood T cells in healthy people across ages. Points from the study as a whole: Among long-lived donors, naive CD4+ cells were more numerous and diversity higher than in aged donors.

A J-beta primer mix and a sample-barcoded 5' primer were used in a second PCR of roughly 6 to 12 cycles. Using its own MiXCR run on the 5' RACE reads, TCRdb lists one record per CDR3 protein. This sample carries about 1,800,000 distinct CDR3 sequences, roughly 30% of them seen once, and the ten largest clones take roughly 8.2%. This clonotype was seen a handful of times. Its antigen is not identified. The CDR3 covers 17 residues. The trim removed 5 bases at V and 3 bases at J, leaving 11 bases unmatched. The sequenced sample was blood. The TCR originated in a woman aged 30 to 39 in good health. V gene TRBV12-3 or TRBV12-4 combines with J gene TRBJ2-4; TRBD1 matches 9 bases. The CDR3 loop is CASSLTGGSVGKNIQYF. The CDR3 DNA reads as TGTGCCAGCAGTCTGACAGGGGGTTCGGTGGGCAAAAACATTCAGTACTTC.